The 9 T cell receptor beta chains below were found in one sample sequenced in a study of T-cell memory formation after mild COVID-19. TCRdb re-called the 5' RACE reads through MiXCR, storing one row per CDR3 protein. The table records some 150,000 distinct CDR3 sequences, about 6% of them present only once. The sequenced material came from PBMCs or a T cell subset sorted from them (not recorded which). These receptors all come from an adult woman who had mild COVID-19 (a few samples of this study predate the infection). Cell type and time point are not known.

This clonotype occurred many times. The chain recombines TRBV6-6 with TRBJ2-1; 9 bases line up with TRBD1. V lost 5 bases to trimming and J lost 6 bases; unmatched junction nucleotides: 8. Per germline, CDR1 MNHNY and CDR2 SVGAGI (reference sequence). The CDR3 runs to 15 residues. CDR3 in amino acids: CASSQPGQGLNEQFF. The CDR3 DNA reads TGTGCCAGCAGTCAGCCGGGACAGGGACTCAATGAGCAGTTCTTC.

This clonotype was observed many times. The chain is built from TRBV6-6 and TRBJ2-3; TRBD1 agrees at 10 bases. Germline V gene data show CDR1 as MNHNY and CDR2 as SVGAGI (reference sequence). This CDR3 spans 14 amino acids. V lost 0 bases, J lost 8 bases, and 2 bases stayed unmatched. CDR3 residues: CASSYSGQGGTQYF. The CDR3 DNA follows: TGTGCCAGCAGTTACTCAGGACAGGGGGGTACGCAGTATTTT.

The CDR3 protein is CASSLRYRLGEWMNTEAFF. CDR3 sequence (DNA): TGCGCCAGCAGCTTGAGATATCGGCTAGGGGAGTGGATGAACACTGAAGCTTTCTTT. The V call is TRBV5-1, the J call TRBJ1-1, with D perhaps TRBD1 (5 bases). Germline CDR1 reads SGHRS; CDR2 reads YFSETQ. V lost 1 base and J 0 bases, leaving 22 bases between the germline ends. This CDR3 spans 19 amino acids.

There are a few counts of this clonotype. The chain is built from TRBV12-3 or TRBV12-4 and TRBJ1-3; no definite D call. This CDR3 comprises 15 residues. The V end was cut by 5 bases, the J end by 4 bases, with 15 bases between. CDR3 bases: TGTGCCAGCAGTCCCCCTGGAGGCTCCGGAAACACCATATATTTT. As protein: CASSPPGGSGNTIYF.

The gene calls are TRBV21-1 and TRBJ2-2; the table's D call, TRBD1, was not checked against the DNA. TRBV21-1 is a documented pseudogene. This CDR3 comprises 17 residues. The CDR3 DNA follows: TGTGCCAGCAGCCGTCAAAGCCGGGACGATAACACCGGGGAGCTGTTTTTT. Translation gives CASSRQSRDDNTGELFF.

This clonotype was picked up many times. Here the CDR3 DNA reads TGCAGTGCTGATACCTACTATGGCTACACCTTC. Translating gives CSADTYYGYTF. The V gene is TRBV20-1, the J gene TRBJ1-2; D not resolved. Germline V gene data show CDR1 as DFQATT and CDR2 as SNEGSKA (reference sequence). The V end was cut by 5 bases, the J end by 3 bases, with 7 bases between. CDR3 length: 11 amino acids.

This clonotype occurred a few times. This rearrangement joins TRBV7-2 to TRBJ2-1, with 7 bases matching TRBD1. V lost 5 bases and J lost 6; bases outside the gene matches: 10. The CDR3 has 15 amino acids. The germline gives CDR1 SGHTA, CDR2 FQGNSA. CDR3 bases: TGTGCCAGCAGCCGTGGGGACAGACAGCTCAATGAGCAGTTCTTC. Protein: CASSRGDRQLNEQFF.

This clonotype was observed many times. The rearrangement joins TRBV5-1 to TRBJ2-5, with a possible D match to TRBD2 (5 bases). Between the trimmed V and J ends, which lost 3 bases and 7 bases, there was a span of 7 bases. The CDR3 has 11 amino acids. Germline lookup yields CDR1 SGHRS and CDR2 YFSETQ. As DNA, the CDR3 is TGCGCCAGCAGCTCTGGAGGGACCCAGTACTTC. Amino acid sequence: CASSSGGTQYF.

The chain employs TRBV20-1 and TRBJ2-3; D possibly uses TRBD1 or TRBD2 (7 bases each). Trimming shortened V by 7 bases and J by 1 base, and 18 bases separated the two germline ends. The CDR3 length is 15 residues. The V gene's germline CDR1 is DFQATT and CDR2 SNEGSKA (reference sequence). The CDR3 is CSVLIQGGGTDTQYF. Written as DNA, the CDR3 is TGCAGTGTCCTCATCCAGGGGGGGGGCACAGATACGCAGTATTTT.